Following are 30 T cell receptor beta chains from one sample sequenced in a study of shared clonotypes between healthy human individuals. Libraries were prepared by immunoSEQ multiplex PCR; TCRdb keeps only in-frame clonotypes and omits some of them. This sample has about 510,000 clones, with around 79% found just once. What was sequenced was PBMCs. All receptors come from a woman between 40 and 55 years old in good health. Some clones in this sample may be carry-over from other donors' samples.

This chain joins TRBV7-9 and TRBJ2-3; the D is unclear. Germline CDR1 reads SEHNR; CDR2 reads FQNEAQ (reference sequence). This CDR3 is 14 amino acids long. Trimming took 2 bases from V and 2 from J, leaving 8 bases between them. The CDR3 coding sequence is TGTGCCAGCAGCTTACAGGATTACACAGATACGCAGTATTTT. The encoded protein is CASSLQDYTDTQYF.

This clone occurred a few times. V is TRBV14 and J is TRBJ2-1; no definite D call. Trimming cost V 1 base and J 0 bases, with 4 bases left between them. The germline CDR1 and CDR2 sequences are SGHDN and FVKESK. The CDR3 length is 14 residues. As DNA, the CDR3 is TGTGCCAGCAGCCAAGTGCTCTCCTACAATGAGCAGTTCTTC. Protein: CASSQVLSYNEQFF.

The chain couples TRBV5-4 to TRBJ2-7; 7 bases match TRBD2. The V and J ends lost 4 bases and 6 bases, in that order; junction bases with no gene match: 7. The V gene's germline CDR1 is SGHNT and CDR2 YYREEE (reference sequence). The CDR3 contains 13 residues. DNA for the CDR3: TGTGCCAGCAGCCCGGCAGCGGGATTCGAGCAGTACTTC. This encodes CASSPAAGFEQYF.

CDR3 protein: CAIKRRTSESYEQYF. The CDR3 nucleotides read TGTGCCATCAAGAGGAGGACGAGTGAATCCTACGAGCAGTACTTC. The chain joins TRBV10-3 to TRBJ2-7; possibly TRBD2 for D (5 bases). V lost 7 bases and J lost 1, with 17 bases in between. Germline CDR1 ENHRY, CDR2 SYGVKD. The CDR3 loop spans 15 amino acids.

J is TRBJ1-1 and V is TRBV5-1; D uncertain. Per the germline V gene, CDR1 is SGHRS and CDR2 is YFSETQ. With 3 bases removed from V and 3 bases from J, the gap between germline ends came to 9 bases. This CDR3 is 13 amino acids long. The CDR3 sequence: CASSYGQHTEAFF. The CDR3, as DNA: TGCGCCAGCAGCTACGGGCAGCACACTGAAGCTTTCTTT.

The rearrangement joins TRBV14 to TRBJ1-2; D gene uncertain. In germline, CDR1 is SGHDN, CDR2 FVKESK. Trimming left V 1 base short and J 7 bases short, with 13 bases between. This CDR3 spans 14 amino acids. The chain's CDR3 is CASSQAPTAVGYTF. DNA of the CDR3: TGTGCCAGCAGCCAAGCCCCGACGGCAGTTGGCTACACCTTC. Combining the CDR3 with reference TRBV14 and TRBJ1-2 gives the whole variable domain EAGVTQFPSHSVIEKGQTVTLRCDPISGHDNLYWYRRVMGKEIKFLLHFVKESKQDESGMPNNRFLAERTGGTYSTLKVQPAELEDSGVYFCASSQAPTAVGYTFGSGTRLTVV.

The chain combines TRBV5-5 with TRBJ1-1; weak D call: TRBD1 (6 bases). This CDR3 is built from 16 residues. The germline V and J ends were trimmed by 4 bases and 6 bases, with 22 bases remaining between them. From germline, CDR1 is SGHKS and CDR2 YYEKEE (reference sequence). The CDR3 spells CASSPRGGPPSPEAFF. DNA for the CDR3: TGTGCCAGCAGCCCTAGGGGGGGACCCCCGAGCCCTGAAGCTTTCTTT.

This chain joins TRBV2 and TRBJ2-7; no reliable D call. The germline gives CDR1 SNHLY, CDR2 FYNNEI. This CDR3 comprises 13 residues. V was trimmed by 3 bases and J by 4 bases, leaving 10 bases between them. DNA of the CDR3: TGTGCCAGCAGTGAGGGTGAACTTTACGAGCAGTACTTC. This gives the protein CASSEGELYEQYF.

This chain links TRBV5-1 with TRBJ2-5; 7 nucleotides match TRBD2. J gave up 4 bases and V 4 bases, and 19 bases lay outside the gene matches. Germline-derived CDR1 and CDR2 are SGHRS and YFSETQ. The CDR3 runs 18 residues. CDR3 sequence reads: CASSLGISRAPGGETQYF. The CDR3, as DNA: TGCGCCAGCAGCCTAGGGATCTCCCGAGCCCCGGGAGGAGAGACCCAGTACTTC.

The rearrangement joins TRBV5-4 to TRBJ1-1; unclear D gene. With 7 bases removed from V and 6 bases from J, the gap between germline ends came to 16 bases. Germline loops: CDR1 SGHNT, CDR2 YYREEE (reference sequence). The CDR3 has 13 residues. For the CDR3, the DNA is TGTGCCAGCTTCAGGATCCAAGCGGCTGAAGCTTTCTTT. This encodes CASFRIQAAEAFF.

This clone was observed a single time. V gene TRBV4-2 combines with J gene TRBJ1-4; D remains ambiguous. V lost 0 bases, J lost 7 bases, and 12 bases lay in between. Germline-derived CDR1 and CDR2 are LGHNA and YNFKEQ. CDR3 size: 15 residues. The CDR3 coding sequence is TGTGCCAGCAGCCAAGATAGAGCAGTTGGTGAAAAACTGTTTTTT. It translates to CASSQDRAVGEKLFF.

The V and J genes are TRBV25-1 and TRBJ1-2; 8 bases line up with TRBD1. The CDR3 has 14 amino acids. J gave up 4 bases and V 6 bases, and 7 bases lay outside the gene matches. Germline V gene sequence: CDR1 MGHDK, CDR2 SYGVNS. In DNA form, the CDR3 reads TGTGCCAGCAGGGCCCCGGGACAGGTCTATGGCTACACCTTC. It is translated as CASRAPGQVYGYTF.

The table lists this clone with a few counts. This chain links TRBV2 with TRBJ1-2, with D uncertain. The CDR3 length is 13 residues. In germline, CDR1 is SNHLY, CDR2 FYNNEI. V lost 8 bases and J 4 bases, leaving 14 bases between the germline ends. CDR3 sequence: CASSKQGTYGYTF. The DNA of the CDR3 is TGTGCCAGCTCCAAACAAGGAACCTATGGCTACACCTTC.

The chain recombines TRBV6-1 with TRBJ2-3; TRBD2 is a possible D gene (5 bases). CDR1 MNHNS and CDR2 SASEGT come from the germline V gene. The CDR3 spans 14 residues. V was shortened by 4 bases and J by 5 bases, with 13 bases between the two germline ends. For the CDR3, the DNA is TGTGCCAGCAGTGCAACTAGGGAGTTAGATACGCAGTATTTT. This gives the protein CASSATRELDTQYF.

This chain uses TRBV19 with TRBJ1-5; a weak D match, TRBD1 (6 bases). Trimming shortened V by 6 bases and J by 5 bases, and 23 bases separated the two germline ends. CDR1 LNHDA and CDR2 SQIVND come from the germline V gene (reference sequence). The CDR3 loop spans 17 amino acids. The CDR3 sequence is CASRSNDRGARYQPQHF. CDR3 coding DNA: TGTGCCAGTAGGTCAAATGACCGGGGGGCCAGGTATCAGCCCCAGCATTTT. Full variable domain (remainder filled in from reference TRBV19 and TRBJ1-5): DGGITQSPKYLFRKEGQNVTLSCEQNLNHDAMYWYRQDPGQGLRLIYYSQIVNDFQKGDIAEGYSVSREKKESFPLTVTSAQKNPTAFYLCASRSNDRGARYQPQHFGDGTRLSIL.

This clone has a single count. J is TRBJ2-3 and V is TRBV13; D not certain. Germline lookup yields CDR1 PRHDT and CDR2 FYEKMQ (reference sequence). The CDR3 totals 11 residues. Deletions cut 4 bases from V and 4 bases from J, with 3 bases between. The CDR3: CASSYSDTQYF. The CDR3 DNA reads as TGTGCCAGCAGCTACTCAGATACGCAGTATTTT.

The chain carries TRBV7-9 and TRBJ1-2, with D possibly TRBD1 on 5 matching bases. V gave up 5 bases and J gave up 0 bases, with 19 bases separating them. The CDR3 contains 17 residues. Germline-derived CDR1 and CDR2 are SEHNR and FQNEAQ (reference sequence). This CDR3 is CASSGVTGTTSNYGYTF. Here the CDR3 DNA reads TGTGCCAGCAGCGGGGTAACGGGGACGACCTCTAACTATGGCTACACCTTC. The full variable domain, its missing parts supplied by reference TRBV7-9 and TRBJ1-2, is DTGVSQNPRHKITKRGQNVTFRCDPISEHNRLYWYRQTLGQGPEFLTYFQNEAQLEKSRLLSDRFSAERPKGSFSTLEIQRTEQGDSAMYLCASSGVTGTTSNYGYTFGSGTRLTVV.

This rearrangement joins TRBV28 to TRBJ2-2; 8 positions match TRBD2. This CDR3 spans 16 amino acids. CDR1 and CDR2 (germline): MDHEN, SYDVKM. Trimming took 3 bases from V and 7 from J; bases not matched to a gene: 10. The CDR3 is CASSFPAGEIDGELFF. The CDR3 region has the DNA TGTGCCAGCAGTTTTCCAGCGGGAGAGATAGACGGGGAGCTGTTTTTT.

V usage is TRBV7-8 and J usage is TRBJ1-1; 8 positions match TRBD1. The J segment lost 10 bases and the V segment lost 1 base, leaving 8 bases of the junction unmatched. The CDR3 contains 14 residues. Germline CDR1 and CDR2: SGHVS and FQNEAQ. The CDR3 protein is CASSLGSGQGGAFF. In DNA, the CDR3 is TGTGCCAGCAGCTTAGGTTCCGGACAGGGAGGAGCTTTCTTT.

V gene TRBV2 combines with J gene TRBJ2-5; D perhaps matches TRBD1 (6 bases). The CDR3 spans 15 residues. From germline, CDR1 is SNHLY and CDR2 FYNNEI. The V gene lost 7 bases and the J gene lost 4 bases, with 19 bases spanning the gap. The CDR3 nucleotides read TGTGCCAGCAATATCAGACAGGTCCGGGGAGAGACCCAGTACTTC. Amino acid sequence: CASNIRQVRGETQYF. The full variable domain, in which reference TRBV2 and TRBJ2-5 provide the parts outside the CDR3, is EPEVTQTPSHQVTQMGQEVILRCVPISNHLYFYWYRQILGQKVEFLVSFYNNEISEKSEIFDDQFSVERPDGSNFTLKIRSTKLEDSAMYFCASNIRQVRGETQYFGPGTRLLVL.

V usage is TRBV7-9 and J usage is TRBJ1-2; 9 nucleotides line up with TRBD1. The CDR3 covers 15 residues. Germline V CDR1 and CDR2: SEHNR, FQNEAQ (reference sequence). V trimming: 3 bases; J trimming: 4 bases; junction bases outside the gene matches: 6. DNA for the CDR3: TGTGCCAGCAGCTTCGGGACAGGGCTGGGCTATGGCTACACCTTC. Its translation: CASSFGTGLGYGYTF.

This clone has at least ten counts. The chain couples TRBV25-1 to TRBJ2-1, with TRBD2 matching over 8 bases. The CDR3 consists of 15 residues. CDR1 and CDR2 (germline): MGHDK, SYGVNS. The J segment lost 6 bases and the V segment lost 5 bases, leaving 9 bases of the junction unmatched. The CDR3 DNA reads as TGTGCCAGCAGTTACAGGCGGGAGGTTCCCAATGAGCAGTTCTTC. Protein: CASSYRREVPNEQFF.

The chain couples TRBV18 to TRBJ2-5; D gene unclear. Germline CDR1 KGHSH, CDR2 LQKENI. This CDR3 comprises 15 residues. V gave up 3 bases and J gave up 5 bases, with 16 bases separating them. In DNA form, the CDR3 reads TGTGCCAGCTCACCCTCGGCGTCGCGGCAGGAGACCCAGTACTTC. This translates into CASSPSASRQETQYF.

A word on this clone: Given a much more abundant clone one base away, this may be a read error. This chain connects TRBV7-3 to TRBJ2-2, with D perhaps matching TRBD1 (8 bases). Germline loops: CDR1 SGHTA, CDR2 FQGTGA. The CDR3 is 15 amino acids. Written as DNA, the CDR3 is TGTGCCAGCAGCTCTAAGACAGGGGAAAGCGGGGAGCCGTTTTTT. Protein sequence: CASSSKTGESGEPFF.

The V and J genes are TRBV2 and TRBJ2-7; D gene ambiguous. This CDR3 has 12 amino acids. CDR1 is SNHLY, CDR2 FYNNEI, per germline. V lost 8 bases, J lost 5 bases, and 13 bases lay in between. Here the CDR3 reads CASHPPENEQYF. The DNA for the CDR3 is TGTGCCAGCCACCCTCCCGAGAACGAGCAGTACTTC.

The chain uses TRBV4-2 and TRBJ1-1; 10 positions match TRBD1. J lost 5 bases, V lost 1 base, and 1 base had no gene match. The CDR3 is 14 residues long. The germline V gene encodes CDR1 LGHNA and CDR2 YNFKEQ. The CDR3 region is CASSQAGQGTEAFF. In nucleotides, the CDR3 is TGTGCCAGCAGCCAAGCGGGACAGGGGACTGAAGCTTTCTTT.

This chain uses TRBV7-2 with TRBJ2-5; unclear D gene. This CDR3 has 14 amino acids. Germline-derived CDR1 and CDR2 are SGHTA and FQGNSA. V shed 4 bases and J shed 5 bases, with 14 bases lying between them. CDR3 sequence (DNA): TGTGCCAGCAGCTCGACCGGAAAGGGCGAGACCCAGTACTTC. It yields the protein CASSSTGKGETQYF.

The genes are TRBV14 and TRBJ2-5; D call uncertain. This CDR3 spans 14 amino acids. Trimming removed 2 bases from V and 7 bases from J, with 14 bases in between. Germline loops: CDR1 SGHDN, CDR2 FVKESK. DNA for the CDR3: TGTGCCAGCAGCCAATTGGCGGCCCCCAGGACCCAGTACTTC. Its translation is CASSQLAAPRTQYF.

This clone was seen a handful of times. The rearrangement joins TRBV6-4 to TRBJ2-1, with TRBD2 matching 9 bases. V shed 2 bases and J 9 bases; nucleotides not matched to a gene: 8. CDR3 length equals 15 residues. Germline V lookup: CDR1 MRHNA, CDR2 SNTAGT. The CDR3, as DNA: TGTGCCAGCAGTGACGGGGCGGGAGGGCCGGGTGAGCAGTTCTTC. Amino acids: CASSDGAGGPGEQFF.

The chain joins TRBV9 to TRBJ2-7; D may be TRBD2 (6 bases). The CDR3 has 15 residues. Germline V gene sequence: CDR1 SGDLS, CDR2 YYNGEE. Between the trimmed V and J ends, which lost 0 bases and 2 bases, there was a span of 12 bases. CDR3 DNA sequence: TGTGCCAGCAGCGTAGGGGGGGAGGCCCCCTACGAGCAGTACTTC. This translates into CASSVGGEAPYEQYF.